Sequencing of this T cell receptor (beta chain) was carried out in a study of shared clonotypes between healthy human individuals (dated by TCRdb to the early 2020s). For the study in its entirety: A couple of women and a few men aged 18 to 49 years were included in the cohort. For each donor, CD4 naive and CD4 memory were each run on three plates, CD8 naive on two plates, and CD8 memory on one plate. The study deeply sequenced blood TCR repertoires of several healthy adults to estimate repertoire size and the extent of clonotype sharing between individuals. Leukapheresis yielded between about 0.8 and 8.9 billion PBMCs per donor. To increase sequencing depth and limit assay-specific biases, different laboratories used diverse techniques to prepare libraries and sequence TCR repertoires. Points the paper makes about the study in general: Compared with non-shared clonotypes, clonotypes shared by all four sorted-subset donors had higher generation probabilities. Sampling was limited to blood, and TCR repertoires in tissue likely differ from TCR repertoires in blood. Pairwise subsampling indicated that sequencing depth was expected to affect the degree of clonotype sharing among donors. Because the study included a small number of donors, the genetic and exposure-history diversity represented was limited. Estimated clonotype richness was generally larger for naive than for memory subsets. Sharing across a few donors was observed for roughly 5.4% of naive CD4, 3.5% of naive CD8, 2.3% of memory CD4, and about 0.4% of memory CD8 clonotypes. Rarefaction of sorted-subset datasets indicated incomplete sequencing despite the large sequencing depth.

On this clone itself: Its cognate antigen has yet to be identified. A junction end diverges from the germline sequence, so it may reflect a read error.

TCR CDR3 regions were amplified from genomic DNA by multiplex PCR using the deep immunoSEQ assay. Genomic DNA extracted from each cell subset was distributed evenly over all wells of several immunoSEQ 96-well plates, and each plate served as one replicate. Each replicate PCR for sorted subsets received 150 to 250 ng genomic DNA, equal to roughly 30,000 T cell genomes. Purified libraries were measured with a Qubit 3.0 fluorometer, size-checked on a Bioanalyzer 2100, and measured again with the KAPA Library Quantification kit. A separate single-read 150-cycle Illumina NextSeq 550 flow cell was used to sequence each immunoSEQ 96-well plate. Processing in the source paper ran as follows. Because the immunoSEQ output held only junctional sequences and lacked quality scores, the filtering could not match the filtering applied to full-length reads. Sequences were annotated with PyIR, a Python wrapper for IgBLAST v1.9, and V/J genes and CDR3 were assigned using IMGT germline references. Any read was removed if the V/J assignment was weak (E-value above 1e-6), the CDR3 was missing, or the read contained stop codons, out-of-frame junctions, or ambiguous translated residues. V3J clonotypes were defined by identical inferred V gene, J gene, and CDR3 amino acid sequence. Percentage overlap between repertoires was computed as shared unique clonotypes divided by the size of the smaller repertoire. RTK rarefaction, the Chao1 estimator, and Recon v2.1 estimates of unobserved clonotypes were used to assess repertoire richness. OLGA was used to compute generation probabilities for all TCRbeta clonotypes that the gDNA method yielded from a few donors. The table comes from immuneACCESS by way of TCRdb, which keeps in-frame sequences with V and J called. Part of the clones is missing from these tables; in studies checked, under half for an unresolved V gene and the rest for unknown reasons. V and J calls and clone size are given by that table; D and trimming were obtained from the DNA. This sample has 2 million to 2.5 million clones in its table, and approximately 95% of those were observed once. The top ten clonotypes cover about 0.13% of the sample.

The germline V gene (reference sequence) gives CDR1 as GTSNPN and CDR2 as SVGIG. The CDR3 spans 16 residues, from the cysteine through the phenylalanine. The read is trimmed to its CDR3 DNA, 48 bases read in frame from base 1. The donors were healthy, HIV-negative adults with no recently reported acute infections or vaccinations. All donors were Caucasian adults living in Nashville, Tennessee, USA. CD4+ T cells were enriched by magnetic negative selection, after which naive cells were positively selected on CD45RA and the negative fraction was taken as the memory subset. After blood collection by leukapheresis, PBMCs were isolated using Ficoll-Histopaque density gradient centrifugation and then cryopreserved in the vapor phase of liquid nitrogen. Analytical flow cytometry was used to check the purity and quantity of every magnetically sorted T cell population. From each sorted fraction, genomic DNA was isolated and quantified by UV absorbance on a Nanodrop 2000c.

The chain employs TRBV30 and TRBJ2-5; 14 junctional bases match TRBD2. The specimen sequenced was naive CD4+ T cells sorted from blood. Interpreted using the paper, the cell subset or site label stands for: CD45RA+ positively selected. The TCR originated in a man younger than 30 in good health. The CDR3 in this case is CAWSVGTSGSGETRYF. The bases are TGTGCCTGGAGTGTGGGGACTAGCGGGAGCGGGGAGACCCGGTACTTC.